What follows describes a single T cell receptor (beta chain). What it binds is not known. The V end lost 4 bases, the J end lost 1 base, and 10 bases lay between the germline ends. The CDR3 covers 14 residues. The sample belongs to a study of response to subunit inactivated influenza vaccine. TCRdb re-called the RT-PCR reads through MiXCR, storing one row per CDR3 protein. The data show around 790,000 distinct CDR3 sequences, with about 20% seen just once and approximately 10% held by the top ten. Findings and caveats of the study: Researchers suggested that each seasonal influenza vaccination recruits few new T cells.

The chain recombines TRBV12-3 or TRBV12-4 with TRBJ2-5; D unclear. Source: PBMCs from blood, taken approximately 5 days after vaccination. The sequence derives from a man aged 45-65 years who received an inactivated influenza vaccine. The CDR3 reads CASSSALTQETQYF. DNA of the CDR3: TGTGCCAGCAGTTCGGCCCTGACCCAAGAGACCCAGTACTTC.